The rows below give T cell receptor beta chains drawn from one sample of a study of vaccination effects on CD4 cells after COVID-19. These TCRs are of unknown antigen specificity. TCRdb's table, derived via immunoSEQ multiplex PCR, lists solely in-frame clones and lacks some. The table lists under 15,000 clones, around 78% of them singletons. Sequencing was performed on CD4+ T cells from PBMCs cultured with HCoV-NL63 spike peptides, taken after COVID-19 vaccination. The source is a human donor who had a prior SARS-CoV-2 infection. Both conserved end residues are trimmed from each CDR3. Fields, in order: V gene, J gene, CDR3 protein.

>TRBV5-4|TRBJ1-2
ASSLGLWGGDRDGYT
>TRBV15|TRBJ2-1
ATSFRGGPADEQF
>TRBV5-1|TRBJ2-3
ASSGLVGMGTDTQY
>TRBV5-1|TRBJ2-5
ASSFTTGTGVAETQY
>TRBV5-1|TRBJ2-7
ASSLFSGTISYEQY
>TRBV19|TRBJ1-5
ASSFITGRNQPQH
>TRBV5-6|TRBJ2-3
ASSPLGGDTDTQY
>TRBV19|TRBJ2-3
ASRKEGLTDTQY
>TRBV28|TRBJ2-7
ASIARQGVLYEQY
>TRBV30|TRBJ1-5
AWSPIGPNNQPQH
>TRBV5-1|TRBJ1-1
ASSLEGWDTEAF
>TRBV6-5|TRBJ2-7
ASGAGGTSSYEQY
>TRBV12-3/TRBV12-4|TRBJ2-2
ASKIKSAGELF
>TRBV6-2/TRBV6-3|TRBJ2-1
ASSYQEHQGEQF
>TRBV5-8|TRBJ2-4
ASSLDRGRDIQY
>TRBV5-1|TRBJ2-7
ASSVSGRAQEQY
>TRBV7-9|TRBJ2-1
ASSLGANAYNEQF
>TRBV18|TRBJ2-7
ASSTGTDYEQY
>TRBV30|TRBJ2-5
AWGAAGGFVTQY
>TRBV9|TRBJ2-1
ASSGSSGGASYNEQF
>TRBV14|TRBJ2-1
ASSQAFAGGLNEQF
>TRBV5-1|TRBJ1-4
ASNPSSPTVGEKLF
>TRBV5-1|TRBJ2-2
ASRRLAETAGELF
>TRBV5-4|TRBJ2-2
ASSTMTATGELF
>TRBV6-6|TRBJ2-1
ASSYGGNEQF
>TRBV7-9|TRBJ2-3
ASSSDQQMRDTQY
>TRBV3-1/TRBV3-2|TRBJ2-5
ASSNLGTLEGTQY
>TRBV7-9|TRBJ2-7
ASSLDGTGLEQY
>TRBV5-4|TRBJ2-1
ASSLDGTKNEQF
>TRBV7-2|TRBJ2-3
ASSLETGNVATDTQY
>TRBV5-6|TRBJ2-5
ASRSLSGTQETQY
>TRBV2|TRBJ2-1
ASRRRGPSPQV
>TRBV19|TRBJ1-2
ASSAATYGYT
>TRBV7-9|TRBJ2-3
ASSSWGGASTDTQY
>TRBV7-3|TRBJ2-3
ASSLQRTLGRQY
>TRBV2|TRBJ2-1
ATQQGWGYNEQF
>TRBV5-1|TRBJ1-4
ASSLALGNEKLF
>TRBV18|TRBJ2-1
ASSPTMGELGEQF
>TRBV2|TRBJ2-7
ASSYSYEQY
>TRBV5-1|TRBJ1-6
ASSFGQGNSPLH
>TRBV6-2/TRBV6-3|TRBJ2-5
ASSRPLSGGSETQY
>TRBV11-2|TRBJ1-2
ASSPSRDSSYGYT
>TRBV12-5|TRBJ2-7
ASGVGDRDHEQY